The 10 T cell receptor beta chains below were found in one sample sequenced in a study of cytomegalovirus exposure and HLA in healthy donors. Amplification used 60 Vbeta primers and 13 Jbeta primers. Only in-frame clones appear in the TCRdb table, and some are missing; sequencing was by immunoSEQ multiplex PCR. The sample consists of under 200,000 clones, about 71% of them appearing once. Material for sequencing was PBMCs. These receptor sequences come from a woman in her thirties or forties in good health and CMV-seropositive.

The chain employs TRBV4-3 and TRBJ1-1; the D gene is possibly TRBD1 (6 bases). Germline lookup yields CDR1 LGHNA and CDR2 YSLEER. The CDR3 is 14 residues long. V was trimmed by 4 bases and J by 7 bases, leaving 16 bases between them. As DNA, the CDR3 is TGCGCCAGCAGCCCCAGCCAGGGGATCGGTGAAGCTTTCTTT. Its translation: CASSPSQGIGEAFF.

This chain uses TRBV11-3 with TRBJ2-3, with D perhaps TRBD2 (5 bases). This CDR3 is built from 14 residues. The V and J ends lost 1 base and 5 bases respectively, with 10 bases between them. The germline CDR1 and CDR2 sequences are SGHNT and YENEEA. In nucleotides, the CDR3 is TGTGCCAGCAGCTTAGGAGGCGGGCAAGATACGCAGTATTTT. Its protein product is CASSLGGGQDTQYF. The complete variable domain, with remaining parts taken from reference TRBV11-3 and TRBJ2-3, reads EAGVVQSPRYKIIEKKQPVAFWCNPISGHNTLYWYLQNLGQGPELLIRYENEEAVDDSQLPKDRFSAERLKGVDSTLKIQPAELGDSAVYLCASSLGGGQDTQYFGPGTRLTVL.

The chain carries TRBV19 and TRBJ1-6, with D hard to call. This CDR3 has 15 amino acids. Germline V gene sequence: CDR1 LNHDA, CDR2 SQIVND (reference sequence). V was shortened by 2 bases and J by 7 bases, with 12 bases between the two germline ends. The CDR3 loop is CASSISVLDNSPLHF. The CDR3 region has the DNA TGTGCCAGTAGTATATCGGTACTAGACAATTCACCCCTCCACTTT.

The rearrangement uses TRBV18 and TRBJ1-4; D not certain. Germline V CDR1 and CDR2: KGHSH, LQKENI. The CDR3 is 14 residues long. The V end was cut by 2 bases, the J end by 4 bases, with 8 bases between. The CDR3, as DNA: TGTGCCAGCTCACCAGGGCAGATTAATGAAAAACTGTTTTTT. Amino acids: CASSPGQINEKLFF. Looking up the rest from reference TRBV18 and TRBJ1-4 gives the full variable domain: NAGVMQNPRHLVRRRGQEARLRCSPMKGHSHVYWYRQLPEEGLKFMVYLQKENIIDESGMPKERFSAEFPKEGPSILRIQQVVRGDSAAYFCASSPGQINEKLFFGSGTQLSVL.

CDR3 sequence: CASSINRDTEAFF. The CDR3 DNA follows: TGTGCCAGCAGTATCAACAGGGACACTGAAGCTTTCTTT. This rearrangement joins TRBV6-4 to TRBJ1-1; D may be TRBD1 (6 bases). Trimming took 5 bases from V and 3 from J, leaving 10 bases between them. The CDR3 is 13 amino acids. Germline CDR1 MRHNA, CDR2 SNTAGT.

This clone was observed a handful of times. This chain links TRBV4-3 with TRBJ1-4; 10 bases map to TRBD1. The germline CDR1 and CDR2 sequences are LGHNA and YSLEER. The CDR3 spans 14 residues. Trimming cost V 0 bases and J 12 bases; bases outside gene matches: 4. CDR3 protein: CASSQEGQGPELFF. The CDR3 coding sequence is TGCGCCAGCAGCCAAGAGGGACAGGGGCCGGAACTGTTTTTT.

V usage is TRBV5-4 and J usage is TRBJ2-3; TRBD2 agrees at 7 bases. This CDR3 is built from 15 residues. With 0 bases clipped from V and 5 bases from J, the junction kept 6 bases outside the gene matches. From germline, CDR1 is SGHNT and CDR2 YYREEE (reference sequence). The CDR3 nucleotides are TGTGCCAGCAGCTTGGCAGCGGGAAGAAAAGATACGCAGTATTTT. Its protein product is CASSLAAGRKDTQYF. Based on the CDR3 plus reference TRBV5-4 and TRBJ2-3, the full variable domain is ETGVTQSPTHLIKTRGQQVTLRCSSQSGHNTVSWYQQALGQGPQFIFQYYREEENGRGNFPPRFSGLQFPNYSSELNVNALELDDSALYLCASSLAAGRKDTQYFGPGTRLTVL.

V is TRBV7-2 and J is TRBJ2-3; no firm D call. V lost 0 bases and J lost 5, with 15 bases in between. The germline V gene has CDR1 SGHTA and CDR2 FQGNSA. The CDR3 contains 16 residues. The chain's CDR3 is CASSLARASLGDTQYF. CDR3 bases: TGTGCCAGCAGCTTAGCCAGAGCGTCCCTGGGAGATACGCAGTATTTT.

This chain connects TRBV7-6 to TRBJ1-2; maybe TRBD1 (5 bases). Germline CDR1 SGHVS, CDR2 FNYEAQ. This CDR3 is built from 14 residues. The V gene lost 5 bases and the J gene lost 2 bases, with 12 bases spanning the gap. In nucleotides, the CDR3 is TGTGCCAGCAGCCCATTGACAGACAACTATGGCTACACCTTC. Translation: CASSPLTDNYGYTF. The full variable domain, completed using reference TRBV7-6 and TRBJ1-2, is GAGVSQSPRYKVTKRGQDVALRCDPISGHVSLYWYRQALGQGPEFLTYFNYEAQQDKSGLPNDRFSAERPEGSISTLTIQRTEQRDSAMYRCASSPLTDNYGYTFGSGTRLTVV.

The rearrangement joins TRBV7-9 to TRBJ2-7; D unresolved. The V end was cut by 5 bases, the J end by 3 bases, with 17 bases between. The CDR3 extends over 15 amino acids. Germline V gives CDR1 SEHNR, CDR2 FQNEAQ (reference sequence). The DNA of the CDR3 is TGTGCCAGCAGCCACTTGACGGATGAGGACTACGAGCAGTACTTC. It is translated as CASSHLTDEDYEQYF.